The present T cell receptor beta chain was sequenced within a study of beta chain features in type 1 diabetes. For the study at large: All samples yielded some 110 million examined sorted cells.

The authors took one heparinised blood draw, averaging about 120 mL, from each donor. Since all of the isolated RNA was reverse transcribed, expressed TCRB transcripts were what got sequenced. Produced via immunoSEQ multiplex PCR; TCRdb's table is partial and in-frame only. The repertoire holds about 400,000 clones, with roughly 13% as singletons. Turning to this clone: What it binds is unknown.

Regarding the study as a whole: Moderate but significant shortening of TCRB CDR3s was recorded in all four CD4+ subsets from Type 1 diabetes patients.

Germline-derived CDR1 and CDR2 are MNHEY and SMNVEV (reference sequence). The CDR3 consists of 17 residues. Trimming took 2 bases from V and 3 from J; bases not matched to a gene: 8. V is TRBV27 and J is TRBJ2-5; 11 bases are a match to TRBD2. This receptor was obtained from a woman aged 18-35 years with type 1 diabetes. The material sequenced was naive CD4+ T cells from blood. The chain's CDR3 is CASSLRLAGSGEETQYF. The CDR3 DNA sequence: TGTGCCAGCAGTTTACGACTAGCGGGGAGTGGGGAAGAGACCCAGTACTTC.